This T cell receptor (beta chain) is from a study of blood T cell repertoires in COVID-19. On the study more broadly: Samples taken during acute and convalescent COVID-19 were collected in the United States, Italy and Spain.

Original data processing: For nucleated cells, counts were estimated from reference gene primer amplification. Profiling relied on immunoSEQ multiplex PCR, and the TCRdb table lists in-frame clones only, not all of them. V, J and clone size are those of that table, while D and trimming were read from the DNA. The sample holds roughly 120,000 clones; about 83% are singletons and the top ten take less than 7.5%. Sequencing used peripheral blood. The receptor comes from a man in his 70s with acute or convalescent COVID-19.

The CDR3 here is CASSSPGQGLTGELFF. DNA of the CDR3: TGTGCCAGCAGCTCTCCGGGACAGGGGCTAACCGGGGAGCTGTTTTTT. The chain joins TRBV7-3 to TRBJ2-2, with 10 bases aligning to TRBD1. Germline assignment: CDR1 SGHTA and CDR2 FQGTGA. V was pared by 4 bases and J by 5 bases, with 7 bases of the junction left unmatched. The CDR3 sequence is 16 residues long.